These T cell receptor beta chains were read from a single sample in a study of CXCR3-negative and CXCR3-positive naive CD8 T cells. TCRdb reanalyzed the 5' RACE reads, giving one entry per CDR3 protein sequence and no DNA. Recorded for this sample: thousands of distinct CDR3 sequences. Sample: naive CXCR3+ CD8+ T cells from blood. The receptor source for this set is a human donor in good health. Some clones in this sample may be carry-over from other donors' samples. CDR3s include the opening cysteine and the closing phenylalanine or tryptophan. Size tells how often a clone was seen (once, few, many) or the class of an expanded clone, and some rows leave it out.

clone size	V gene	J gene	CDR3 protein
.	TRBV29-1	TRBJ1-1	CSVKSGMGTEAFF
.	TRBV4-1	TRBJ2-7	CASSQDGTSSYEQYF
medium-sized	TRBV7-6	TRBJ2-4	CASSLGEGPWVENIQYF
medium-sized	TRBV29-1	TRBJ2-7	CSVEVVAEQYF
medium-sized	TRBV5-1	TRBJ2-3	CASSFRGEREYGPDTQYF
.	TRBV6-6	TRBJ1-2	CASGEVQYYGYTF
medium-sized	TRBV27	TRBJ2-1	CASLGQGSYNEQFF
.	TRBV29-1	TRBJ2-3	CSVGTPLLSTDTQYF
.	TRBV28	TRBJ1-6	CASSFGIPLHF
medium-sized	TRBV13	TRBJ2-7	CASSRGVGAYEQYF
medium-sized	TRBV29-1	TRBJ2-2	CSVGGAGELFF
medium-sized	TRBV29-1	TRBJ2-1	CSVESGRAGNEQFF
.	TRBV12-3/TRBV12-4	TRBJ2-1	CASSLRTSGSTYEQFF
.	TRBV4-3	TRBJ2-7	CASSQTRDYSYEQYF
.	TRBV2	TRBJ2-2	CASSRLAGRYLELFF
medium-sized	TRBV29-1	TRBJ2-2	CSVVHTGELFF
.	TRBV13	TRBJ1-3	CASSFGDIHSGNTIYF
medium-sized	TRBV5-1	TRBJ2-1	CASSSRLAGGGNEQFF
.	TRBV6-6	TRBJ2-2	CASSYGGGTGELFF
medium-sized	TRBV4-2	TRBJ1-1	CASSPGTGGTEAFF
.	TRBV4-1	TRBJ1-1	CASSQPLGPTEAFF
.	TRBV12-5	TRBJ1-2	CASGPKQRGGGYTF
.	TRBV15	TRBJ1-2	CATSRDRGLVDGYTF
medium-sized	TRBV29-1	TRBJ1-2	CSVEPPEDYGYTF
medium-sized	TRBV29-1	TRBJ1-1	CSVGDRGYTEAFF
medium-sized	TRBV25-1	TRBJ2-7	CASRSRTGGLYEQYF
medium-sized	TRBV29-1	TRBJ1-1	CSVAGDSYTEAFF
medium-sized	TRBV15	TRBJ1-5	CATSRADSNQPQHF
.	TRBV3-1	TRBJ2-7	CASSRWTGTTSYEQYF
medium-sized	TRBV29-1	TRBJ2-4	CSVEDLWTSGKIAKNIQYF
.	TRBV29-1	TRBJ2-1	CSVERLADNEQFF
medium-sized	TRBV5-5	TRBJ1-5	CASSLAGGLGQPQHF
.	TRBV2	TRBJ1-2	CASSEADRGLWHTF
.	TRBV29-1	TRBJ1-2	CSVSGVLYGYTF
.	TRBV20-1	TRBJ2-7	CSACPRDLVVPFSYEQYF
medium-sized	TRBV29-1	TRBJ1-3	CSVAGHDGNTIYF
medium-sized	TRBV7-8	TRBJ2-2	CASSSGLAVNTGELFF
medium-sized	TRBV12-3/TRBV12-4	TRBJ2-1	CASSLGRRQDEQFF
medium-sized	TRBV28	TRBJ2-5	CASSPGTGETQYF
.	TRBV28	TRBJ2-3	CASSPLWGEISDTQYF